This T cell receptor beta chain was captured in a study of cytomegalovirus exposure and HLA in healthy donors. Assay used: immunoSEQ multiplex PCR; TCRdb lists only in-frame clones, some missing. The sample has over 250,000 clones, around 90% seen once. General observations from the study: The study put under 200 TCR beta chains on its list as cytomegalovirus-associated. First-cohort TCR clusters tended to co-occur in the approximately 110 validation repertoires, a later analysis found.

This clone was found a few times. Its antigen remains unidentified. The sample was PBMCs. The clonotype was recovered from a woman aged 25 to 39 in good health and CMV-seropositive.

The CDR3 nucleotides are TGTGCCAGCATAAATACAGGGGGAGGCTACACCTTC. It translates to CASINTGGGYTF. V is TRBV28 and J is TRBJ1-2; 8 nucleotides align to TRBD1. V gave up 7 bases and J gave up 8 bases; unmatched junction bases: 6. The CDR3 loop spans 12 amino acids. Per germline, CDR1 MDHEN and CDR2 SYDVKM.